The rows below give T cell receptor beta chains drawn from one sample of a study of T cell repertoires in cytomegalovirus infection. The antigens these receptors bind are not known. TCRdb reprocessed the reads via MiXCR and lists one record per CDR3 protein. The top ten clones hold roughly an eighth of a sample with fewer than 950,000 distinct CDR3 sequences, about 30% of them seen once. Sequenced here: cultured CD8+ T cells from PBMCs, sampled from culture after CMV antigen stimulation. These receptors all stem from a human donor in good health (CMV status not recorded). Some clones in this sample may be carry-over from other donors' samples. Both conserved end residues are part of each CDR3. Fields, in order: D gene, V gene, clone size, J gene, CDR3 DNA, CDR3 protein. A D gene is named only where the DNA matches it firmly. Part of the rows lack a size; the others show once, few, many or a class for expanded clones.

d_call: .
v_call: TRBV7-6
clone_size: few
j_call: TRBJ2-1
cdr3_nt: TGTGCCAGCAGCTTAACCAGCAGGGTTGGCAATGAGCAGTTCTTC
cdr3_aa: CASSLTSRVGNEQFF

d_call: .
v_call: TRBV4-2
clone_size: few
j_call: TRBJ1-1
cdr3_nt: TGTGCCAGCAGCCAAGATTGGGGCAGGGACGGGACTGAAGCTTTCTTT
cdr3_aa: CASSQDWGRDGTEAFF

d_call: .
v_call: TRBV4-2
clone_size: .
j_call: TRBJ1-2
cdr3_nt: TGTGCCAGCAGCCAAGCAACATCAGGTCTCTATGGCTACACCTTC
cdr3_aa: CASSQATSGLYGYTF

d_call: .
v_call: TRBV7-9
clone_size: .
j_call: TRBJ1-2
cdr3_nt: TGTGCCGAGGACGTCGGCTACACCTTC
cdr3_aa: CAEDVGYTF

d_call: .
v_call: TRBV4-3
clone_size: few
j_call: TRBJ1-1
cdr3_nt: TGCGCCAGCAGCCAAGAACCGTTGAACACTGAAGCTTTCTTT
cdr3_aa: CASSQEPLNTEAFF

d_call: .
v_call: TRBV6-6
clone_size: .
j_call: TRBJ1-2
cdr3_nt: TGTGCCAGCAGTTATAAGGACTCGGGTGGCTACACCTTC
cdr3_aa: CASSYKDSGGYTF

d_call: TRBD1
v_call: TRBV5-3
clone_size: few
j_call: TRBJ2-3
cdr3_nt: TGTGCCAGCAGCTTGTTAAGGACAGGGGATGGCACAGATACGCAGTATTTT
cdr3_aa: CASSLLRTGDGTDTQYF

d_call: .
v_call: TRBV4-1
clone_size: .
j_call: TRBJ2-5
cdr3_nt: TGCGCCAGCAGCCAAGTAGTCAATAGGGGCCAAGAGACCCAGTACTTC
cdr3_aa: CASSQVVNRGQETQYF

d_call: .
v_call: TRBV10-2
clone_size: few
j_call: TRBJ2-3
cdr3_nt: TGCGCCAGCAGTGAGAGATCCGGCACAGATACGCAGTATTTT
cdr3_aa: CASSERSGTDTQYF

d_call: TRBD2
v_call: TRBV19
clone_size: .
j_call: TRBJ2-2
cdr3_nt: TGTGCCAGTAGTTTAGTGGGACTAGCTGACACCGGGGAGCTGTTTTTT
cdr3_aa: CASSLVGLADTGELFF

d_call: TRBD2
v_call: TRBV3-1
clone_size: .
j_call: TRBJ2-1
cdr3_nt: TGTGCCAGCAGCCAAGATAAAGGACTAGCGAGGAATGAGCAGTTCTTC
cdr3_aa: CASSQDKGLARNEQFF

d_call: TRBD2
v_call: TRBV7-6
clone_size: many
j_call: TRBJ2-7
cdr3_nt: TGTGCCAGCAGCTTTAGGGGCGGAGCGGGGGCCTACTACGAGCAGTACTTC
cdr3_aa: CASSFRGGAGAYYEQYF

d_call: .
v_call: TRBV15
clone_size: .
j_call: TRBJ1-2
cdr3_nt: TGTGCCACCAGCAGAGAACTCCGGCGGGCGCCCGGTAACTATGGCTACACCTTC
cdr3_aa: CATSRELRRAPGNYGYTF

d_call: .
v_call: TRBV6-5
clone_size: many
j_call: TRBJ1-2
cdr3_nt: TGTGCCAGCAGTTCGACTGGACAGTATGATCGCTACACCTTC
cdr3_aa: CASSSTGQYDRYTF

d_call: .
v_call: TRBV27
clone_size: .
j_call: TRBJ1-6
cdr3_nt: TGTGCCAGCAGGCCCGGGGCAGAGGATTCACCCCTCCACTTT
cdr3_aa: CASRPGAEDSPLHF

d_call: TRBD1
v_call: TRBV27
clone_size: .
j_call: TRBJ2-1
cdr3_nt: TGTGCCAGCAACCCCTGGTCAGGGGGCGATGAGCAGTTCTTC
cdr3_aa: CASNPWSGGDEQFF

d_call: .
v_call: TRBV7-9
clone_size: .
j_call: TRBJ2-5
cdr3_nt: TGTGCCAGCAGCCCAATTCAGACAGTCTCCGAGACCCAGTACTTC
cdr3_aa: CASSPIQTVSETQYF

d_call: .
v_call: TRBV7-6
clone_size: many
j_call: TRBJ2-1
cdr3_nt: TGTGCCAGCAGCTTAGGGCGACAGGTTTACAATGAGCAGTTCTTC
cdr3_aa: CASSLGRQVYNEQFF

d_call: .
v_call: TRBV7-8
clone_size: few
j_call: TRBJ1-5
cdr3_nt: TGTGCCAGCAGCTTAAGTATAACAGGGATTGGAAATCAGCCCCAGCATTTT
cdr3_aa: CASSLSITGIGNQPQHF

d_call: .
v_call: TRBV20-1
clone_size: .
j_call: TRBJ1-1
cdr3_nt: TGCAGTGCTAGAGCCCTCCTATTGAACACTGAAGCTTTCTTT
cdr3_aa: CSARALLLNTEAFF